The present T cell receptor beta chain was sequenced within a study of radiotherapy plus CTLA-4 blockade in lung cancer. Profiling relied on immunoSEQ multiplex PCR, and the TCRdb table lists in-frame clones only, not all of them. The sample comprises roughly 32,000 clones, around 70% of which are singletons, and 12% to 15% rests with the top ten. By share, this clone ranks as medium-sized. Sequencing used peripheral blood, obtained from a patient treated with radiotherapy plus ipilimumab. The sequence was collected from a human donor with non-small cell lung cancer that progressed on radiotherapy plus ipilimumab.

The CDR3 DNA follows: TGTGCCAGCAGTTACTCGAAGACGGTCAATCAGCCCCAGCATTTT. This codes for CASSYSKTVNQPQHF. The chain employs TRBV6-6 and TRBJ1-5; no reliable D call. V gave up 0 bases and J gave up 3 bases, with 9 bases separating them. The CDR3 has 15 amino acids. Germline CDR1 MNHNY, CDR2 SVGAGI (reference sequence).